This T cell receptor beta chain came from a study of shared clonotypes between healthy human individuals. Overall study: Three CD4 naive, three CD4 memory, two CD8 naive and one CD8 memory plate were used per donor.

General study findings and limits: A reduction in generation probabilities was seen for non-shared clonotypes relative to those shared by all four donors.

Remarks on this clone: What it binds is not known.

V trimming: 5 bases; J trimming: 2 bases; junction bases outside the gene matches: 3. The CDR3 is 15 amino acids. Germline V gene data show CDR1 as SGHVS and CDR2 as FQNEAQ. Donors were healthy HIV-negative adults without recently reported acute infections or vaccinations. Several immunoSEQ 96-well plates shared each subset's DNA, each plate a replicate. The assay was immunoSEQ multiplex PCR, and TCRdb's table has in-frame clones only and misses some. The repertoire holds 2,500,000 or so clones, with approximately 94% as singletons. This TCR came from a man aged 18 to 30 in good health. Some clones in this sample may be carry-over from other donors' samples. V and J are TRBV7-8 and TRBJ2-3; 11 bases line up with TRBD2. The specimen was naive CD4+ T cells from PBMCs. Documented subset: CD45RA+ positively selected. The CDR3: CASSQLAGDTDTQYF. The CDR3 region has the DNA TGTGCCAGCAGCCAACTAGCGGGGGACACAGATACGCAGTATTTT.